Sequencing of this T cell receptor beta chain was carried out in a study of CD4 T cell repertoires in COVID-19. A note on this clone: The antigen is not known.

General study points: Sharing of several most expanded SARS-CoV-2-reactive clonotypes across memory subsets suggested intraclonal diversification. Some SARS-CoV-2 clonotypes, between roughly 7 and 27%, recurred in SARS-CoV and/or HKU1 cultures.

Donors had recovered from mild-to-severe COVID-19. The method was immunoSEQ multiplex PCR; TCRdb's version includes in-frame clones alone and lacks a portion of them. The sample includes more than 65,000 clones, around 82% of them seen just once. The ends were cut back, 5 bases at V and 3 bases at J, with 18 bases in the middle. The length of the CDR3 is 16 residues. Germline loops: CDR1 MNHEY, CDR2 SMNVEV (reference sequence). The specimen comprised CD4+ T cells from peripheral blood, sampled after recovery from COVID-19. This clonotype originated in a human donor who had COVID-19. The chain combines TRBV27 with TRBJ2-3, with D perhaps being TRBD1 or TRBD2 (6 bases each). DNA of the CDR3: TGTGCCAGCAGTCAAAACGGGCAGGGGAGGACAGATACGCAGTATTTT. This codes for CASSQNGQGRTDTQYF.